This record concerns one T cell receptor (beta chain) sequence. The antigen is undetermined. The data originate from a study of cytotoxic CD8 clonotypes in ibrutinib-treated CLL. In the study overall: Among the patients, approximately ten presented as relapsed/refractory and over 14 as treatment-naive; 17 to 18 showed unmutated IGHV.

TCRdb keeps only in-frame clones here, not all; method: immunoSEQ multiplex PCR. The data contain roughly 250,000 clones, under 75% of them singletons. Study results and limitations: Clonality went up at ibrutinib response and then declined back toward baseline at progression. Patients had baseline clonality above age-matched healthy donors, and this clonality moved with circulating CD8+ T-cell counts.

The authors obtained 1.5 to 2.5 micrograms of genomic DNA from cryopreserved PBMCs for TCR beta libraries. V lost 4 bases to trimming and J lost 2 bases, with 21 bases between them. This CDR3 spans 17 amino acids. CDR1 SGHVS and CDR2 FQNEAQ come from the germline V gene. This TCR derives from a human donor with chronic lymphocytic leukemia. The sample in question was PBMCs, obtained after 24 months of ibrutinib treatment. The chain has TRBV7-8 and TRBJ2-7; maybe TRBD2 (6 bases). CDR3 amino acids: CASSSQRGTRQTYEQYF. The CDR3, as DNA: TGTGCCAGCAGCTCCCAAAGAGGGACTCGACAGACCTACGAGCAGTACTTC. Variable domain in full (rest from reference TRBV7-8 and TRBJ2-7): GAGVSQSPRYKVAKRGQDVALRCDPISGHVSLFWYQQALGQGPEFLTYFQNEAQLDKSGLPSDRFFAERPEGSVSTLKIQRTQQEDSAVYLCASSSQRGTRQTYEQYFGPGTRLTVT.